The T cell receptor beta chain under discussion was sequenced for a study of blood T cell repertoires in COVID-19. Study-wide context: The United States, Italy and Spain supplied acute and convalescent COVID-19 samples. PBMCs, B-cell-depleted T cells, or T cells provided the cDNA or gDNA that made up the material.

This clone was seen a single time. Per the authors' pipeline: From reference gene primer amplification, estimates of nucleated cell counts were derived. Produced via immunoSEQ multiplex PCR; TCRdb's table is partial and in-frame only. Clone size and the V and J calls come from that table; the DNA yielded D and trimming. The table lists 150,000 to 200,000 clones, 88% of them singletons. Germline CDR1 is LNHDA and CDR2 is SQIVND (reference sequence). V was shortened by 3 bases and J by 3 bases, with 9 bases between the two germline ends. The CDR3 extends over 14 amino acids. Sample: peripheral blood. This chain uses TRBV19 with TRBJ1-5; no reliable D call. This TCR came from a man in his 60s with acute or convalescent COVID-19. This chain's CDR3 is CASSIETHNQPQHF. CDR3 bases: TGTGCCAGTAGTATTGAGACACACAATCAGCCCCAGCATTTT.